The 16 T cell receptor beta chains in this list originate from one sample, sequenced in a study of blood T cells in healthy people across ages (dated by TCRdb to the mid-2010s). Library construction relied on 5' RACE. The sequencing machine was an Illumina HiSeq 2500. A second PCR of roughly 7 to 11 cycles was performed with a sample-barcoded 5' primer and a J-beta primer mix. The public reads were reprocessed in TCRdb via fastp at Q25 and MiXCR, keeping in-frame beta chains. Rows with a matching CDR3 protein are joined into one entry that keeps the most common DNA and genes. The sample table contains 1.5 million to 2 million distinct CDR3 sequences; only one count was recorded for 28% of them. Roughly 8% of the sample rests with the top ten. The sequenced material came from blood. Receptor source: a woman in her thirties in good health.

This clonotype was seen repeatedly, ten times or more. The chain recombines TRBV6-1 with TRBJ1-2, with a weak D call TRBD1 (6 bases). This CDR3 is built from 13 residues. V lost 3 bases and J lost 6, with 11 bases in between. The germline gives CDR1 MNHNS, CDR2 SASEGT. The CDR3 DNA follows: TGTGCCAGCAGTGACGCACAGGGAGATGGCTACACCTTC. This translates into CASSDAQGDGYTF.

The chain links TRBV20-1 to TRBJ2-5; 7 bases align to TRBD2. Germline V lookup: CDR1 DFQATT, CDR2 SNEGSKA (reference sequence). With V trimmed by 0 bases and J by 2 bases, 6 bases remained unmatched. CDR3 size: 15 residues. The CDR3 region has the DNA TGCAGTGCTAGAGATTCGGGGGGATTTCAAGAGACCCAGTACTTC. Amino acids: CSARDSGGFQETQYF.

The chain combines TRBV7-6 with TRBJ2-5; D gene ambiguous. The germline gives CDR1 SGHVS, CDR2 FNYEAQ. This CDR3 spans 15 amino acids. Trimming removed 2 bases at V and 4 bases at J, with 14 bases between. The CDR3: CASSLFSAARETQYF. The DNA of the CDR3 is TGTGCCAGCAGCTTATTCTCGGCAGCTCGAGAGACCCAGTACTTC.

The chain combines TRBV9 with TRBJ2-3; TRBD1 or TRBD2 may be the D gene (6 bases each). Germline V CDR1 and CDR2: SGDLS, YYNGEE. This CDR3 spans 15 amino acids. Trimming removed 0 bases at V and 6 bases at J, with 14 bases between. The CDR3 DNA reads TGTGCCAGCAGCGTAGATCCGGGGGCCTCGGATACGCAGTATTTT. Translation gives CASSVDPGASDTQYF.

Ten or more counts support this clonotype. Here the CDR3 DNA reads TGCAGTGCTAGAGATGTCGCCCGAAAATATGGCTACACCTTC. Amino acid sequence: CSARDVARKYGYTF. The chain links TRBV20-1 to TRBJ1-2; no firm D call. CDR1 and CDR2 (germline): DFQATT, SNEGSKA (reference sequence). The CDR3 loop spans 14 amino acids. Trimming stripped 0 bases from V and 5 bases from J, with 13 bases between.

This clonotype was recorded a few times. The CDR3 loop reads CASSDAGQEAYEQYF. The CDR3 DNA reads TGTGCCAGCAGTGACGCAGGACAGGAGGCCTACGAGCAGTACTTC. The chain combines TRBV6-1 with TRBJ2-7; 7 nucleotides line up with TRBD1. The CDR3 consists of 15 residues. Germline CDR1 is MNHNS and CDR2 is SASEGT. Trimming took 3 bases from V and 2 from J; bases not matched to a gene: 7.

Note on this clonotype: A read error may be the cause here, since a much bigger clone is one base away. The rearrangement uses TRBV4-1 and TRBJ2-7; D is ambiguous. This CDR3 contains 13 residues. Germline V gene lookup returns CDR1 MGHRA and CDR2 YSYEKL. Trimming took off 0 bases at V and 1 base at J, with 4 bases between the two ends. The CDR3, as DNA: TGCGCCAGCAGCCAAGATATGTCCTACGAGCAGTACTTC. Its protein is CASSQDMSYEQYF.

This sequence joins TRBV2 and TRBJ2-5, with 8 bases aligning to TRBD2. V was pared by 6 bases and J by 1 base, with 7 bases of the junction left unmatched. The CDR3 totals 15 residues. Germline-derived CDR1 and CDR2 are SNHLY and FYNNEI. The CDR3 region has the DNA TGTGCCAGCAGACCAGTGCGGGGGGCCCAAGAGACCCAGTACTTC. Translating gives CASRPVRGAQETQYF.

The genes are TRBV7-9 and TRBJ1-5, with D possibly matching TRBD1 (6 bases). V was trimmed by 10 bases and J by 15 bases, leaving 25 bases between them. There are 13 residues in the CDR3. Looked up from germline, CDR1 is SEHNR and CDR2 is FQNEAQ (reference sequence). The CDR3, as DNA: TGTGCCACCGGACAGTTGAGCAATCAGCCCTGGCATTTT. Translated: CATGQLSNQPWHF.

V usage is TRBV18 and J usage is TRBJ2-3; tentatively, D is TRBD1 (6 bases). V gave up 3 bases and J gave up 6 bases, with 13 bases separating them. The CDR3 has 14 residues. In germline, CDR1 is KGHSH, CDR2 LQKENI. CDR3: CASSPTTGTDTQYF. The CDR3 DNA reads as TGTGCCAGCTCACCTACTACAGGGACCGATACGCAGTATTTT.

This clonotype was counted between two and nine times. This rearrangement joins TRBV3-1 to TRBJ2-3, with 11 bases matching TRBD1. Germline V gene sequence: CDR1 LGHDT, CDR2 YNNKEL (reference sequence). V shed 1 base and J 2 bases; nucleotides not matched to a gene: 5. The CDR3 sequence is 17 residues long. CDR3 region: CASSQGRDRGYTDTQYF. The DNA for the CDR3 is TGTGCCAGCAGCCAAGGACGGGACAGGGGGTACACAGATACGCAGTATTTT.

CDR3 nucleotides: TGCGCCAGCAGCCACCCTATCGCCCAAAGACAGGGGAGCTCTGGAAACACCATATATTTT. Its protein is CASSHPIAQRQGSSGNTIYF. V gene TRBV4-1 combines with J gene TRBJ1-3, with TRBD1 matching over 8 bases. V lost 3 bases, J lost 0 bases, and 16 bases stayed unmatched. Germline lookup yields CDR1 MGHRA and CDR2 YSYEKL. The CDR3 spans 20 residues.

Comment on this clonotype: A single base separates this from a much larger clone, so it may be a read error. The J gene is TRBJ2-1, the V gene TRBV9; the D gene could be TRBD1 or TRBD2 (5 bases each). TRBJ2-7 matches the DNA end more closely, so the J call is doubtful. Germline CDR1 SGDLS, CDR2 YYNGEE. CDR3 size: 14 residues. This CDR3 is CASSVVGVANEQYF. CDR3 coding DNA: TGTGCCAGCAGCGTAGTGGGGGTTGCCAATGAGCAGTACTTC.

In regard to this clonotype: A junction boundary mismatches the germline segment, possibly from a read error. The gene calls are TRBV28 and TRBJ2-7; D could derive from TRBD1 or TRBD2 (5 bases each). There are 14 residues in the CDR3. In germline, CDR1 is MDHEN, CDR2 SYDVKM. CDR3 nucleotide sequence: TGTGCCACCTCACAGTGGGGGAGCTCCTACGGGCAGTACTTC. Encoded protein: CATSQWGSSYGQYF.

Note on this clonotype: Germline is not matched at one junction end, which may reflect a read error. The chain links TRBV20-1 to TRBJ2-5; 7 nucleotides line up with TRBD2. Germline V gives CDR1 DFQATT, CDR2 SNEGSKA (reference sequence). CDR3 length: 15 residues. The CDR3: CNAKALAGREETQYF. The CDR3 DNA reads TGCAATGCTAAAGCTCTGGCGGGGCGGGAGGAGACCCAGTACTTC.

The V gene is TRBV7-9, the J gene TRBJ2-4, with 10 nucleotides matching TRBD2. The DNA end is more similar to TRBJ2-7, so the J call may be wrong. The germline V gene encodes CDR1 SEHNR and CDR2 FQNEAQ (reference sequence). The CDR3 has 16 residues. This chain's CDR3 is CASSSIEAGGSYEQYF. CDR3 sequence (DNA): TGTGCCAGCAGCTCCATCGAAGCGGGAGGGTCCTACGAGCAGTACTTC.